The 20 T cell receptor beta chains given below trace back to one sample, sequenced in a study of molecular identifiers for immune sequencing clone quantification. One entry per CDR3 protein, called by TCRdb with MiXCR from the PCR reads. The profile shows approximately 100,000 distinct CDR3 sequences, around 33% of them singletons. The sample consisted of naive CD8+ T cells from blood, with Jurkat cell RNA spiked in. As for subset: FACS-sorted CD8+CD4-CCR7+CD45RA+ naive T cells. The receptors derive from a human donor in good health. Some libraries in this study had Jurkat cell RNA spiked in.

This chain joins TRBV20-1 and TRBJ2-1; the D gene is possibly TRBD2 (5 bases). Germline V gives CDR1 DFQATT, CDR2 SNEGSKA (reference sequence). V gave up 6 bases and J gave up 10 bases, with 13 bases separating them. The length of the CDR3 is 11 residues. CDR3 region: CSAIVTGEQFF. The CDR3 DNA reads as TGCAGTGCAATAGTTACGGGAGAGCAGTTCTTC.

This chain links TRBV6-2 or TRBV6-3 with TRBJ2-5; 7 bases map to TRBD2. J lost 7 bases, V lost 2 bases, and 4 bases had no gene match. This CDR3 has 13 amino acids. The germline gives CDR1 MNHEY, CDR2 SVGEGT. The CDR3: CASSYTAGATQYF. The CDR3 nucleotides read TGTGCCAGCAGTTACACCGCGGGAGCGACCCAGTACTTC.

This clonotype has just a few counts. This chain uses TRBV5-1 with TRBJ2-7; D is possibly TRBD1 (6 bases). Germline V gene sequence: CDR1 SGHRS, CDR2 YFSETQ. V gave up 5 bases and J gave up 4 bases, with 28 bases separating them. There are 18 residues in the CDR3. The CDR3 loop reads CASRFQGPAREPYYEQYF. Written as DNA, the CDR3 is TGCGCCAGCAGATTTCAGGGGCCCGCGAGGGAGCCTTATTACGAGCAGTACTTC.

This clonotype was detected many times. One end of the junction fails to match germline, which may point to a read error. This chain joins TRBV2 and TRBJ1-1; D is undetermined. The germline V gene has CDR1 SNHLY and CDR2 FYNNEI. CDR3 size: 13 residues. CDR3 protein: CASGEAFNTEAFF. CDR3 DNA sequence: TGTGCCAGCGGTGAGGCGTTCAACACTGAAGCTTTCTTT.

This chain links TRBV23-1 with TRBJ2-3; D perhaps matches TRBD2 (9 bases). TRBV23-1 is an open reading frame, and its role is uncertain. V dropped 6 bases and J dropped 5 bases, with 39 bases sitting between them. The CDR3 consists of 22 residues. CDR3: CASRVKAGGNRKSGGRGDTQYF. In DNA, the CDR3 is TGCGCCAGCAGAGTTAAAGCAGGGGGCAACCGAAAATCTGGCGGGAGGGGAGATACGCAGTATTTT.

The J gene is TRBJ2-3, the V gene TRBV27, with TRBD1 matching over 7 bases. Germline CDR1 and CDR2: MNHEY and SMNVEV (reference sequence). The CDR3 loop spans 14 amino acids. With 8 bases clipped from V and 2 bases from J, the junction kept 7 bases outside the gene matches. CDR3 residues: CASALGTDTDTQYF. As DNA, the CDR3 is TGTGCCAGCGCCCTAGGGACAGACACAGATACGCAGTATTTT.

For this clonotype: Given the absence of the conserved phenylalanine or tryptophan at the CDR3 end, a read error is likely. This rearrangement joins TRBV4-3 to TRBJ2-1, with D perhaps matching TRBD2 (6 bases). This CDR3 spans 17 amino acids. V was trimmed by 2 bases and J by 6 bases, leaving 20 bases between them. Per the germline V gene, CDR1 is LGHNA and CDR2 is YSLEER. The CDR3 region is CASSQNLAGGPFNEQFI. The CDR3 nucleotides read TGCGCCAGCAGCCAAAATCTAGCCGGAGGGCCGTTCAATGAGCAGTTCATC.

In its sample, this clonotype was seen a few times. V is TRBV5-6 and J is TRBJ2-7; 11 bases match TRBD2. Germline lookup yields CDR1 SGHDT and CDR2 YYEEEE. CDR3 length: 16 amino acids. Trimming took 3 bases from V and 0 from J; bases not matched to a gene: 5. The DNA of the CDR3 is TGTGCCAGCAGCTGGGGGACTAGCGGTGCCTCCTACGAGCAGTACTTC. The encoded protein is CASSWGTSGASYEQYF.

As regards this clonotype: Mismatch with germline at one junction end may stem from a read error. The gene calls are TRBV20-1 and TRBJ1-1; 8 positions agree with TRBD1. Germline CDR1 DFQATT, CDR2 SNEGSKA (reference sequence). CDR3 length equals 16 residues. CDR3: CSARDQASRGLTEAYF. The CDR3 coding sequence is TGCAGTGCTAGAGATCAGGCCTCCAGGGGGCTGACTGAAGCTTACTTT.

This clonotype appeared many times. The chain uses TRBV12-3 or TRBV12-4 and TRBJ2-1, with 14 bases aligning to TRBD2. This CDR3 region has 14 residues. The V gene end was trimmed by 7 bases and the J gene end by 9 bases; junction bases not matched to a gene: 5. The chain's CDR3 is CASTPGLAGVEQFF. The DNA of the CDR3 is TGTGCCAGCACCCCGGGACTAGCGGGAGTTGAGCAGTTCTTC.

This clonotype was seen only a few times. The rearrangement links TRBV11-2 to TRBJ2-7; no reliable D call. CDR3 length: 14 residues. V gave up 0 bases and J gave up 4 bases, with 10 bases separating them. Looked up from germline, CDR1 is SGHAT and CDR2 is FQNNGV. The CDR3 nucleotides are TGTGCCAGCAGCTTAGAGGCACTGGGTTACGAGCAGTACTTC. This gives the protein CASSLEALGYEQYF.

This clonotype was counted many times. This sequence joins TRBV11-2 and TRBJ2-1; D may be TRBD1 (5 bases). This CDR3 contains 15 residues. V was pared by 5 bases and J by 4 bases, with 15 bases between. CDR1 SGHAT and CDR2 FQNNGV come from the germline V gene. CDR3 in amino acids: CASSTASGIYNEQFF. The DNA of the CDR3 is TGTGCCAGCAGCACCGCCTCAGGGATATACAATGAGCAGTTCTTC. Full variable domain (missing parts from reference TRBV11-2 and TRBJ2-1): EAGVAQSPRYKIIEKRQSVAFWCNPISGHATLYWYQQILGQGPKLLIQFQNNGVVDDSQLPKDRFSAERLKGVDSTLKIQPAKLEDSAVYLCASSTASGIYNEQFFGPGTRLTVL.

This clonotype was seen repeatedly, ten times or more. The rearrangement uses TRBV29-1 and TRBJ2-1; a possible D gene is TRBD1 (6 bases). Germline lookup yields CDR1 SQVTM and CDR2 ANQGSEA. The CDR3 contains 12 residues. V lost 7 bases and J lost 1, with 8 bases in between. CDR3 residues: CSGDRSYNEQFF. The CDR3 coding sequence is TGCAGCGGCGACAGGTCCTACAATGAGCAGTTCTTC.

This clonotype showed up many times. V is TRBV7-9 and J is TRBJ2-5; D unclear. The V and J ends lost 1 base and 2 bases respectively, with 8 bases between them. CDR3 length equals 14 residues. The germline V gene encodes CDR1 SEHNR and CDR2 FQNEAQ (reference sequence). The CDR3 loop is CASSLDTEQETQYF. The CDR3 DNA sequence: TGTGCCAGCAGCTTAGATACAGAGCAAGAGACCCAGTACTTC.

The chain recombines TRBV27 with TRBJ2-7; D may match TRBD1 or TRBD2 (5 bases each). Germline CDR1 is MNHEY and CDR2 is SMNVEV (reference sequence). V lost 1 base, J lost 2 bases, and 12 bases lay in between. CDR3 length equals 15 residues. The CDR3 DNA sequence: TGTGCCAGCAGTTTATGGGCCGGGGCCCCCTACGAGCAGTACTTC. It yields the protein CASSLWAGAPYEQYF.

This clonotype was seen more than once but under ten times. The V gene is TRBV14, the J gene TRBJ2-5, with a possible D match to TRBD1 (6 bases). This CDR3 is 15 amino acids long. Trimming removed 5 bases from V and 2 bases from J, with 15 bases in between. CDR1 is SGHDN and CDR2 is FVKESK in the germline V gene. The CDR3 loop reads CASSEGQTLQETQYF. The CDR3, as DNA: TGTGCCAGCAGCGAAGGACAGACCCTTCAAGAGACCCAGTACTTC.

The rearrangement uses TRBV7-6 and TRBJ2-5; D gene ambiguous. The V gene's germline CDR1 is SGHVS and CDR2 FNYEAQ. V was trimmed by 1 base and J by 2 bases, leaving 8 bases between them. The CDR3 covers 14 residues. CDR3 nucleotides: TGTGCCAGCAGCTTAGAGGGTGGACAAGAGACCCAGTACTTC. Translation: CASSLEGGQETQYF.

Concerning this clonotype: It may be a read error: a sequence one base away is much more abundant. This chain uses TRBV29-1 with TRBJ2-7, with TRBD2 matching 9 bases. This CDR3 is 13 amino acids long. The germline CDR1 and CDR2 sequences are SQVTM and ANQGSEA. The CDR3 nucleotides read TGCAGCGATGAAGTCCTAGCGGGGTACGAGCAGTACTTC. Its translation is CSDEVLAGYEQYF.

As regards this clonotype: A much bigger clone sits one base away, suggesting this may be a read error. The chain has TRBV5-4 and TRBJ2-2, with 7 positions matching TRBD1. CDR1 and CDR2 (germline): SGHNT, YYREEE (reference sequence). This CDR3 has 15 amino acids. Trimming removed 7 bases from V and 4 bases from J; junction bases left unmatched: 10. CDR3 sequence (DNA): TGTGCCAGCCGCTCTGGAACAGGGGTCACCGGGGAGCTGTTTTTT. Its translation: CASRSGTGVTGELFF.

Concerning this clonotype itself: A single base separates this from a much larger clone, so it may be a read error. The J gene is TRBJ2-1, the V gene TRBV20-1, with D possibly being TRBD1 (6 bases). This CDR3 contains 14 residues. Germline CDR1 is DFQATT and CDR2 is SNEGSKA (reference sequence). CDR3 DNA sequence: TGCAGTGCTAGACTATCAGGGGCCTACAGTGAGCAGTTCTTC. Amino acids: CSARLSGAYSEQFF.